The source of this T cell receptor (beta chain) is a study of identical twins. Using its own MiXCR run on the 5' RACE reads, TCRdb lists one record per CDR3 protein. Of more than 250,000 distinct CDR3 sequences listed, about 8.3% were seen once; the top ten hold over 2%. This clonotype occurred a few times. What it binds is not known. General study points: Rather than following the same donors, the conclusions depended on cross-sectional statistical analysis.

This sample also appeared in a second study, on yellow fever vaccine responses in identical twins.

The source is a woman aged 18 to 35 in good health. Sequenced material: memory (CD45RO+) T cells sorted from blood.

The CDR3, as DNA: TGTGCCAGCTCACCTCGGGCGGAGGTTAATTCACCCCTCCACTTT. This sequence encodes CASSPRAEVNSPLHF. The V call is TRBV18, the J call TRBJ1-6, with no clear D. CDR1 is KGHSH and CDR2 is LQKENI in the germline V gene. Trimming shortened V by 3 bases and J by 6 bases, and 12 bases separated the two germline ends. The CDR3 consists of 15 residues.